The 3 T cell receptor beta chains listed next were all sequenced from one sample in a study of control samples from healthy donors and cancer patients. Profiling relied on immunoSEQ multiplex PCR, and the TCRdb table lists in-frame clones only, not all of them. Of about 150,000 clones in the sample, around 92% are singletons; the top ten hold roughly 3.2%. Sequences were obtained from blood. Receptors were obtained from a man aged 25 to 40 in good health.

V gene TRBV11-1 combines with J gene TRBJ2-3; no definite D call. The CDR3 extends over 16 amino acids. Between the trimmed V and J ends, which lost 1 base and 1 base, there was a span of 12 bases. Germline loops: CDR1 SGHAT, CDR2 FQDESV (reference sequence). CDR3 coding DNA: TGTGCCAGCAGCTTAGGGTTAATTGAGGGCACAGATACGCAGTATTTT. This translates into CASSLGLIEGTDTQYF.

V gene TRBV6-5 combines with J gene TRBJ2-1, with TRBD1 identical over 9 bases. V dropped 6 bases and J dropped 5; count of bases not matched to a gene: 2. CDR3 length: 13 amino acids. CDR1 is MNHEY and CDR2 is SVGAGI in the germline V gene. The DNA for the CDR3 is TGTGCCAGCAGACGGGACAGGGACAATGAGCAGTTCTTC. Amino acid sequence: CASRRDRDNEQFF.

CDR3 DNA sequence: TGTGCCACCAGTGAATACGGTACAGGGGACGGGCGCACAGATACGCAGTATTTT. It codes for CATSEYGTGDGRTDTQYF. The chain carries TRBV24-1 and TRBJ2-3; the match to TRBD1 covers 7 bases. The CDR3 has 18 amino acids. The trim removed 4 bases at V and 1 base at J, leaving 13 bases unmatched. The V gene's germline CDR1 is KGHDR and CDR2 SFDVKD.